One and the same sample provided the 4 T cell receptor beta chains below, sequenced in a study of early T cells in non-severe SARS-CoV-2 infection. TCRdb re-called the 5' RACE reads through MiXCR, storing one row per CDR3 protein. The profile shows roughly 56,000 distinct CDR3 sequences, about 15% of them singletons. The sequencing here drew on whole blood, taken at baseline. The receptors shown here come from an adult who was a healthcare worker with PCR-confirmed SARS-CoV-2 infection or an uninfected control (not recorded which).

The table lists this clonotype with a few counts. J is TRBJ2-2 and V is TRBV28; D is unresolved. The V end lost 5 bases, the J end lost 1 base, and 5 bases lay between the germline ends. There are 13 residues in the CDR3. The germline gives CDR1 MDHEN, CDR2 SYDVKM. The CDR3 sequence: CASSRLNTGELFF. The DNA of the CDR3 is TGTGCCAGCAGTCGACTGAACACCGGGGAGCTGTTTTTT. Based on the CDR3 plus reference TRBV28 and TRBJ2-2, the full variable domain is DVKVTQSSRYLVKRTGEKVFLECVQDMDHENMFWYRQDPGLGLRLIYFSYDVKMKEKGDIPEGYSVSREKKERFSLILESASTNQTSMYLCASSRLNTGELFFGEGSRLTVL.

This clonotype was recorded many times. The rearrangement links TRBV15 to TRBJ2-3, with 7 bases that match TRBD2. With 8 bases clipped from V and 6 bases from J, the junction kept 14 bases outside the gene matches. Looked up from germline, CDR1 is LNHNV and CDR2 is YYDKDF (reference sequence). This CDR3 has 15 residues. The CDR3 loop is CATGMGEGWSDTQYF. CDR3 DNA: TGTGCCACCGGTATGGGGGAGGGGTGGTCGGATACGCAGTATTTT.

This CDR3 is CASSSGQAANYGYTF. CDR3 bases: TGTGCCAGCAGCTCGGGACAGGCGGCTAACTATGGCTACACCTTC. The chain is built from TRBV5-6 and TRBJ1-2, with TRBD1 matching 8 bases. V gave up 3 bases and J gave up 0 bases; unmatched junction bases: 4. CDR3 length: 15 amino acids. CDR1 SGHDT and CDR2 YYEEEE come from the germline V gene.

At least ten counts were recorded for this clonotype. The chain couples TRBV12-3 or TRBV12-4 to TRBJ1-2; TRBD1 is a possible D gene (6 bases). The CDR3 consists of 15 residues. The V gene lost 2 bases and the J gene lost 4 bases, with 14 bases spanning the gap. CDR3 in DNA: TGTGCCAGCAGTTTATTAGGGGGGCGCAGCTATGGCTACACCTTC. This gives the protein CASSLLGGRSYGYTF.